The present T cell receptor beta chain was sequenced within a study of read filtering for tumor transcriptome and immune sequencing (dated by TCRdb to the early 2020s). At the level of the whole study: The cohort consisted of about 18 male and some 15 female patients, with a mean age of about 66 years and an age range of roughly 40 to 85. Under revised international staging, fewer than ten patients fell into R-ISS I, some 15 into R-ISS II and over 5 into R-ISS III. Whole-transcriptome libraries were prepared with the TruSeq RNA Access Library Prep Kit after DNase treatment. Per sample, about 3.5 to 10.27 million TCR-region mapped reads were obtained with IR-seq, compared with only about 85 to 1,400 with RNA-seq. Using the same bone marrow samples, the study ran both targeted immune repertoire sequencing and bulk whole-transcriptome sequencing and then compared the TCR repertoires from each method. As a main aim, a read-filtering strategy for immune repertoire data was addressed, with the specific question being whether clonotypes supported by a single read should be removed. What the research found in general, with its limitations: Clonotypes were captured by IR-seq at much higher depth and more reliably than by RNA-seq, and smaller IR-seq throughput was sufficient for identification of most shared clonotypes. The sorted CD138-negative fraction was composed of a mixed bone marrow immune population rather than of purified T cells. Single-read clonotypes made up roughly 82% of clonotypes but 3% to 4% of total reads in IR-seq, and 74.6% of clonotypes and 40% to 45% of reads in RNA-seq. When single-read clonotypes were removed, the proportions of shared clonotypes in IR-seq and RNA-seq correlated more strongly.

The Immunoverse kit was used to build TCR libraries from roughly 370 ng RNA, with molecular barcoded adaptors covering alpha/delta and beta/gamma chains. TCR library preparation used the same RNA that went into transcriptome sequencing. Sequencing of the TCR libraries was done on an Illumina HiSeq 4000 with 2 x 150 cycles. The paper's data handling went like this. TCR reads were aligned to human V, D, J and C references and assembled into CDR3 clonotypes with MiXCR, including quality filtering and error correction. The tcR package in R was used to analyze clonotype counts and gene usage diversity. Raw mapping reads were checked after the RNA-seq reads had been mapped by STAR aligner version 2.5.3a onto the human GRCh37 genome. To test the effect of sequencing depth on detected clonotypes, IR-seq fastq files were randomly downsampled using Seqtk 1.3. Clones were called with MiXCR by TCRdb after fastp trimmed the public reads at Q25, and only in-frame beta chains were retained. Every entry covers one CDR3 protein and lists the most common genes and DNA from its rows. The authors' filters were not applied to this entry. The sample table lists around 130,000 distinct CDR3 sequences, less than 15% of them with a count of one. The ten most abundant clones make up about 8.6% of the sample.

This clonotype was picked up many times. No antigen is known for it. Base qualities were left out, and no much larger clone turns up one base away. Every patient had bone marrow sampled at the time of active disease. Bone marrow mononuclear cells were isolated by Ficoll-Hypaque density gradient centrifugation. CD138-negative cells were obtained by negative selection after labeling with CD138 magnetic microbeads on a MACS separator, removing myeloma plasma cells. Flow cytometry with CD138 antibodies on an Attune NxT was used to check how pure the isolated cells were. TRIzol reagent was used to extract total RNA, and a NanoDrop spectrophotometer was used to quantify the extracted RNA. For each patient, paired RNA-seq and IR-seq were run on the CD138-negative bone marrow sample from that patient. The germline V gene (reference sequence) provides CDR1 DFQATT and CDR2 SNEGSKA. The CDR3 runs 13 amino acids, cysteine and phenylalanine included. The retained sequence is limited to the CDR3, 39 bases, with the frame set at the first base. The junction carries 9 bases between V and J, which are trimmed by 0 bases and 3 bases respectively.

The rearranged segments are TRBV20-1 and TRBJ2-7, with the D gene uncertain. Sequenced: a population of CD138-negative cells sorted from bone marrow. The cell subset or site label corresponds to: bone marrow mononuclear cells depleted of CD138+ plasma/myeloma cells by negative magnetic selection. This receptor was identified in a donor at least 40 years old with multiple myeloma. The CDR3 corresponds to CSARDPSLYEQYF. In nucleotide form, the sequence is TGCAGTGCTAGAGATCCGAGCCTCTACGAGCAGTACTTC.